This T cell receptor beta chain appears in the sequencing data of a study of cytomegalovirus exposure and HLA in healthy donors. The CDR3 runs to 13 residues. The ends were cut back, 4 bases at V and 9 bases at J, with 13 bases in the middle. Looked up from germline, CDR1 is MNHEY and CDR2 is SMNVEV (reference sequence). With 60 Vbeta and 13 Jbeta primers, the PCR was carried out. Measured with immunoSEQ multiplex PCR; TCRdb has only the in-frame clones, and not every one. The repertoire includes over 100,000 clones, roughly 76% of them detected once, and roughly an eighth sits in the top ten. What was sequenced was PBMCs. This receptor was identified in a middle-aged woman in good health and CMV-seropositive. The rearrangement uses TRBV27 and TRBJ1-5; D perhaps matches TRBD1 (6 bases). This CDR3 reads CASSYRAYGPQHF. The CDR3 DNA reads TGTGCCAGCAGTTACAGGGCTTATGGGCCCCAGCATTTT.